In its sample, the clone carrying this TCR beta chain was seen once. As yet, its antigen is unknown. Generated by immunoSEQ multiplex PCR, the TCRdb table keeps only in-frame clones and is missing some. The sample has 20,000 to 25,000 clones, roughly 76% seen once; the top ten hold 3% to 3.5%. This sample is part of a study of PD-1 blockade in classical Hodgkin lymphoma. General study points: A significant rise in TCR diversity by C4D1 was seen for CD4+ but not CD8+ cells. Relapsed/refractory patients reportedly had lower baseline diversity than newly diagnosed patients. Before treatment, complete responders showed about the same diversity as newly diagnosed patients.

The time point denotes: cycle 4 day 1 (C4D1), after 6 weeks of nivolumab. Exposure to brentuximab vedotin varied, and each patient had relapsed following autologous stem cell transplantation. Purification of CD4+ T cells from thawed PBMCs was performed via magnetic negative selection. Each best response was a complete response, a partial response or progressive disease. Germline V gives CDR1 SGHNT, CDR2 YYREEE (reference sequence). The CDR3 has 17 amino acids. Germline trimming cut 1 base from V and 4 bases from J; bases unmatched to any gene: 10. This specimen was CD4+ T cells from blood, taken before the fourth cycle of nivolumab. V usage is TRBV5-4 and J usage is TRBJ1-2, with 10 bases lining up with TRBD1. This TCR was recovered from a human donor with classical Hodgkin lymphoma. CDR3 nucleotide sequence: TGTGCCAGCAGCTTGATAGACAGGGGGCTCACGGGCTATGGCTACACCTTC. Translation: CASSLIDRGLTGYGYTF.